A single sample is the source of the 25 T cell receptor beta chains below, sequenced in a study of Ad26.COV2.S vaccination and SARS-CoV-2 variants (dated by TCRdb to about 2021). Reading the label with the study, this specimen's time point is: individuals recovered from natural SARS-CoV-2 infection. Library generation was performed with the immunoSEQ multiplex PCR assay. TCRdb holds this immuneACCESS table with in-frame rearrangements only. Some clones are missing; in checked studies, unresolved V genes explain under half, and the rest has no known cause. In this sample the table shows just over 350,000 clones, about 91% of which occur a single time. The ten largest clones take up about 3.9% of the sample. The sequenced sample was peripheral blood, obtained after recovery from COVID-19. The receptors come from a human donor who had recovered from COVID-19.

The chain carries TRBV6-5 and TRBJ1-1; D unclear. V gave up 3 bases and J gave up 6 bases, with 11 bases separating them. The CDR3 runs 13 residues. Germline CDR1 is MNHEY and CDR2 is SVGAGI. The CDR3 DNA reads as TGTGCCAGCAGTTATATCTTAGGAGCTGAAGCTTTCTTT. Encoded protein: CASSYILGAEAFF.

The CDR3 region is CASSLRGRTDTQYF. The CDR3 DNA follows: TGCGCCAGCAGCTTGCGGGGGCGTACAGATACGCAGTATTTT. The V call is TRBV5-1, the J call TRBJ2-3; D is perhaps TRBD1 or TRBD2 (6 bases each). From germline, CDR1 is SGHRS and CDR2 YFSETQ. Trimming removed 1 base at V and 3 bases at J, with 9 bases between. The CDR3 spans 14 residues.

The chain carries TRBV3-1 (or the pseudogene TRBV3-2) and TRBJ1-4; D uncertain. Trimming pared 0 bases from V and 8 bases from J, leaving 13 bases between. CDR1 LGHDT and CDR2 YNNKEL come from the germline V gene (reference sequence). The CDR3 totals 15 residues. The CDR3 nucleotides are TGTGCCAGCAGCCAAGATCCGGGCCTCCGGGAAAAACTGTTTTTT. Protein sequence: CASSQDPGLREKLFF.

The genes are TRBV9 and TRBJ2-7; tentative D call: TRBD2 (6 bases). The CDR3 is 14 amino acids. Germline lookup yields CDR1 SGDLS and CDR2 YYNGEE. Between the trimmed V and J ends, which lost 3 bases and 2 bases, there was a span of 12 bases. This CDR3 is CASSEASGAYEQYF. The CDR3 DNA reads TGTGCCAGCAGCGAGGCCTCGGGGGCCTACGAGCAGTACTTC.

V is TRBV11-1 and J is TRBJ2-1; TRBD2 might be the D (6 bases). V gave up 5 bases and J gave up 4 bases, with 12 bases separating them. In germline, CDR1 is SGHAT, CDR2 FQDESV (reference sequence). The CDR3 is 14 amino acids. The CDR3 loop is CASSDPGVYNEQFF. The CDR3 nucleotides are TGTGCCAGCAGCGATCCGGGGGTGTACAATGAGCAGTTCTTC.

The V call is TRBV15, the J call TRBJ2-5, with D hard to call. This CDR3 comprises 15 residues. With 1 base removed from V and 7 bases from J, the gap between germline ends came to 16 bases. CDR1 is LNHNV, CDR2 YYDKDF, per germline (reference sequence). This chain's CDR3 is CATSRGVAGEGTQYF. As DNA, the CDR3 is TGTGCCACCAGCAGAGGAGTAGCTGGGGAAGGGACCCAGTACTTC.

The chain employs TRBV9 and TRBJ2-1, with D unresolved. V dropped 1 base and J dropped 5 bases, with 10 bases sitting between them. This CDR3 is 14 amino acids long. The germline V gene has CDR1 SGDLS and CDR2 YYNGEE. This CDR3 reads CASSVLTADNEQFF. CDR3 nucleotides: TGTGCCAGCAGCGTACTTACGGCTGACAATGAGCAGTTCTTC.

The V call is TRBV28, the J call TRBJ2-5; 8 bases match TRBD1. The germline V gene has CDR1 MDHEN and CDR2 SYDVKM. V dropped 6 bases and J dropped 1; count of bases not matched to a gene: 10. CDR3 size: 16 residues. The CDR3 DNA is TGTGCCAGCAGCATGAACGGGGACAGGTTCCAAGAGACCCAGTACTTC. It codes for CASSMNGDRFQETQYF.

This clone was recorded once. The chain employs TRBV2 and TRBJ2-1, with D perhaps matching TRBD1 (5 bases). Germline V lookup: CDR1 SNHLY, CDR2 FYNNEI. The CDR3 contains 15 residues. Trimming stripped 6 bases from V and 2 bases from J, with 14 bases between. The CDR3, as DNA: TGTGCCAGCAGGGCGACAGTTATAGCCTACAATGAGCAGTTCTTC. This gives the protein CASRATVIAYNEQFF.

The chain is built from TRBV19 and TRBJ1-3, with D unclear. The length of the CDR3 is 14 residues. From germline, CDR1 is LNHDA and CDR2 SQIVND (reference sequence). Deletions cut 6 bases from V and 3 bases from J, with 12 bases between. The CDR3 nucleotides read TGTGCCAGTAGCCTTCCGGATTTTGGAAACACCATATATTTT. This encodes CASSLPDFGNTIYF.

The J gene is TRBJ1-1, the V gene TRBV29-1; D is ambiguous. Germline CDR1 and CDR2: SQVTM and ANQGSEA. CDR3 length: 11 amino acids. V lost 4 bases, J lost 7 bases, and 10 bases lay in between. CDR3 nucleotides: TGCAGCGTTGTGCGCCCCGTTGAAGCTTTCTTT. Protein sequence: CSVVRPVEAFF.

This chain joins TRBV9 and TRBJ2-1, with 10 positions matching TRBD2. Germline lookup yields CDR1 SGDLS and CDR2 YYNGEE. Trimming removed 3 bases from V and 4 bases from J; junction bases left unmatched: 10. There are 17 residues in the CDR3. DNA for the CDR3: TGTGCCAGCAGCGCCGGAAGCGGGGGGGCCTTTTACAATGAGCAGTTCTTC. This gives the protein CASSAGSGGAFYNEQFF.

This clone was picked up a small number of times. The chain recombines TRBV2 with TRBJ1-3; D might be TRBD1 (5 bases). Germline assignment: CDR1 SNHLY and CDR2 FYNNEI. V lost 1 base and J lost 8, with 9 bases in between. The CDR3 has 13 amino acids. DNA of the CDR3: TGTGCCAGCAGTGAAGGAGGGGCGGACACCATATATTTT. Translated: CASSEGGADTIYF. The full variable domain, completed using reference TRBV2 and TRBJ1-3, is EPEVTQTPSHQVTQMGQEVILRCVPISNHLYFYWYRQILGQKVEFLVSFYNNEISEKSEIFDDQFSVERPDGSNFTLKIRSTKLEDSAMYFCASSEGGADTIYFGEGSWLTVV.

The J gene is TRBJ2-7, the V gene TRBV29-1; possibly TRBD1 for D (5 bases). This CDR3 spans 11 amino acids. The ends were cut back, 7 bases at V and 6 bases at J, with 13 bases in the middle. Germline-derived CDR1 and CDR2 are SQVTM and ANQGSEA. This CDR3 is CSGLRGTEQYF. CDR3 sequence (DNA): TGCAGCGGATTAAGGGGAACCGAGCAGTACTTC.

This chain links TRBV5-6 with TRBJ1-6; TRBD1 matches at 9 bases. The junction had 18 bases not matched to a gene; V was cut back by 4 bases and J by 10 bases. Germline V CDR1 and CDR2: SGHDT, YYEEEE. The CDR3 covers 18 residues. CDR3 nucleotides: TGTGCCAGCAGCGGAAACCTCCAATGGACAGGGGTTATATCACCCCTCCACTTT. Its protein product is CASSGNLQWTGVISPLHF.

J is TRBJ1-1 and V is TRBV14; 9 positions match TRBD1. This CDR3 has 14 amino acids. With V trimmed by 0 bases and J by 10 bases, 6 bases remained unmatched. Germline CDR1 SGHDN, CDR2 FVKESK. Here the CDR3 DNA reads TGTGCCAGCAGCCAAGATGGACAGGGGCCTGCAGCTTTCTTT. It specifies CASSQDGQGPAAFF.

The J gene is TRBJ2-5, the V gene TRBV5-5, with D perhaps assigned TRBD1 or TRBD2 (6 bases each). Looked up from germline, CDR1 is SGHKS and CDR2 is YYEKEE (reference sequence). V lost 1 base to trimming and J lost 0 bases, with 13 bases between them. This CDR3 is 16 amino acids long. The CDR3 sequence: CASSLWGAGYQETQYF. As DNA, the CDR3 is TGTGCCAGCAGCTTGTGGGGGGCCGGATACCAAGAGACCCAGTACTTC. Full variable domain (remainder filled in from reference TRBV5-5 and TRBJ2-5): DAGVTQSPTHLIKTRGQQVTLRCSPISGHKSVSWYQQVLGQGPQFIFQYYEKEERGRGNFPDRFSARQFPNYSSELNVNALLLGDSALYLCASSLWGAGYQETQYFGPGTRLLVL.

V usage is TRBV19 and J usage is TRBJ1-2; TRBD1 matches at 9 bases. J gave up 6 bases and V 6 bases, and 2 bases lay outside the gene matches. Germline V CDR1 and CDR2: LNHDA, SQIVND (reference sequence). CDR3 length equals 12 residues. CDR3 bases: TGTGCCAGTAGAACAGGGGGCCATGGCTACACCTTC. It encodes CASRTGGHGYTF.

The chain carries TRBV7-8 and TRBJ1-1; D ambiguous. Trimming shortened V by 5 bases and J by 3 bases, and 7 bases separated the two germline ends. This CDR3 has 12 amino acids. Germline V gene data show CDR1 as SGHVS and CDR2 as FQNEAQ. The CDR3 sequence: CASSLRYTEAFF. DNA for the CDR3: TGTGCCAGCAGCCTACGTTACACTGAAGCTTTCTTT.

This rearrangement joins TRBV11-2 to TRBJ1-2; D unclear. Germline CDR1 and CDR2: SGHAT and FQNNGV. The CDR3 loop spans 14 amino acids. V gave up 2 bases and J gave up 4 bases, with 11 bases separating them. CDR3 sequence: CASSLPVRGYGYTF. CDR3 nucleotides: TGTGCCAGCAGCTTACCGGTCCGAGGCTATGGCTACACCTTC.

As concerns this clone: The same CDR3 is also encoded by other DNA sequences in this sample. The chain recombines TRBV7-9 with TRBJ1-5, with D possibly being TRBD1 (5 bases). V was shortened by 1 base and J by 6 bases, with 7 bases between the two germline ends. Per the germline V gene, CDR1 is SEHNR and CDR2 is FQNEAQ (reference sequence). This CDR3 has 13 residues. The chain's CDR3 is CASSLDGGQPQHF. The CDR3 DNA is TGTGCCAGCAGCTTAGACGGGGGTCAGCCCCAGCATTTT.

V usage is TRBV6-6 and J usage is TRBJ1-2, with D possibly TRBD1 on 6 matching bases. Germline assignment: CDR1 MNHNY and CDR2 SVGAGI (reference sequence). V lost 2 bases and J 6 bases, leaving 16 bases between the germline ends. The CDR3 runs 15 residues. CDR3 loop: CASSYTGTRNDGYTF. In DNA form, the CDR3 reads TGTGCCAGCAGTTACACCGGGACACGAAATGATGGCTACACCTTC.

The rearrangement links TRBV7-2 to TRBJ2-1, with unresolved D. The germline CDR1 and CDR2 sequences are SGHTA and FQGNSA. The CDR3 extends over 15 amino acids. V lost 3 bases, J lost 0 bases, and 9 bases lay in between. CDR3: CASSLSEPSYNEQFF. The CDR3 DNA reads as TGTGCCAGCAGCTTGTCCGAACCCTCCTACAATGAGCAGTTCTTC.

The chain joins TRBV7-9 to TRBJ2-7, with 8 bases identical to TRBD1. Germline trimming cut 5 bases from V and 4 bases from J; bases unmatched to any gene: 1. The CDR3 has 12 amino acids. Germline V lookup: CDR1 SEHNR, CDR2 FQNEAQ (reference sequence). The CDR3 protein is CASSRQGYEQYF. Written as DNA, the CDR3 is TGTGCCAGCAGCCGACAGGGGTACGAGCAGTACTTC.

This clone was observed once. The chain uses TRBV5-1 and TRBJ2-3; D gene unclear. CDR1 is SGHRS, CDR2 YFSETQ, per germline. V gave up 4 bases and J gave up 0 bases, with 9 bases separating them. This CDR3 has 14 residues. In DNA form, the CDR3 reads TGCGCCAGCAGCATGACAACTAGCACAGATACGCAGTATTTT. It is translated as CASSMTTSTDTQYF.